This T cell receptor beta chain comes out of a study of cytomegalovirus exposure and HLA in healthy donors. This CDR3 has 15 residues. In germline, CDR1 is LNHDA, CDR2 SQIVND (reference sequence). The V gene end was trimmed by 6 bases and the J gene end by 4 bases; junction bases not matched to a gene: 10. Study-wide findings and caveats: Roughly uniform depth of sequencing across donors was assumed in presence/absence analyses. The study found most TCR sequences rare, yet found some public TCRs in many donors.

The PCR was carried out with 60 Vbeta primers and 13 Jbeta primers. Using immunoSEQ multiplex PCR, the repertoire was profiled, and TCRdb retains in-frame clones only, with some absent. The sample has approximately 170,000 clones, 77% seen once. Worth noting for this clone: Its antigen is undetermined.

This sequence was found in a woman aged 40 to 50 in good health and CMV-seropositive. Sequencing was carried out using PBMCs. This chain links TRBV19 with TRBJ1-2; 8 nucleotides line up with TRBD1. The CDR3 loop reads CASSRNRGNGYGYTF. The CDR3 DNA reads as TGTGCCAGTAGCCGGAACAGGGGGAATGGCTATGGCTACACCTTC.